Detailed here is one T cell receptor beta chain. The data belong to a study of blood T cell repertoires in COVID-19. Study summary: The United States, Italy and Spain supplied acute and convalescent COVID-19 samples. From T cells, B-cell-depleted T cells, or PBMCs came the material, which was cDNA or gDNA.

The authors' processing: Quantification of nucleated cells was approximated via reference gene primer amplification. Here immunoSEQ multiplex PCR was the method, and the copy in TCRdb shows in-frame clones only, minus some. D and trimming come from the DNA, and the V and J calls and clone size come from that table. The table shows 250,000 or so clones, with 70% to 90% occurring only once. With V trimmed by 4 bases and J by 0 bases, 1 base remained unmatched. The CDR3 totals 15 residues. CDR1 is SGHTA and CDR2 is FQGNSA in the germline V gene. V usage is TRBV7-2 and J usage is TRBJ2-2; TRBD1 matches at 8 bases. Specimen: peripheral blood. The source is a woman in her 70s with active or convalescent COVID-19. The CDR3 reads CASSSQGANTGELFF. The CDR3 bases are TGTGCCAGCAGCTCACAGGGGGCGAACACCGGGGAGCTGTTTTTT. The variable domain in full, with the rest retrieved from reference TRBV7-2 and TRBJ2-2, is GAGVSQSPSNKVTEKGKDVELRCDPISGHTALYWYRQSLGQGLEFLIYFQGNSAPDKSGLPSDRFSAERTGGSVSTLTIQRTQQEDSAVYLCASSSQGANTGELFFGEGSRLTVL.